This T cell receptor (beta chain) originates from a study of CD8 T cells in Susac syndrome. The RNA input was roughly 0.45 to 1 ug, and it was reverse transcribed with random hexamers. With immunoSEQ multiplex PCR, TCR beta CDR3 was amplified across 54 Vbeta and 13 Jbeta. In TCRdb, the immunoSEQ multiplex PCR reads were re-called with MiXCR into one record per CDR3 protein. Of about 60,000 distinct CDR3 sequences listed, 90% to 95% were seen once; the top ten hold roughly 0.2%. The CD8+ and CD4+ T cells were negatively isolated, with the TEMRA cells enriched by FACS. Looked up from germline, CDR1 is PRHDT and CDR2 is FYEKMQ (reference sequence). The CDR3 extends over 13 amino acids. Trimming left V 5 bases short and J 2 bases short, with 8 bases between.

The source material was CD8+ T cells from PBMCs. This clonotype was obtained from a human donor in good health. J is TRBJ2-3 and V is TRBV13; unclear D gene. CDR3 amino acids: CASSPRNTDTQYF. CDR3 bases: TGTGCCAGCAGCCCCAGGAACACAGATACGCAGTATTTT.